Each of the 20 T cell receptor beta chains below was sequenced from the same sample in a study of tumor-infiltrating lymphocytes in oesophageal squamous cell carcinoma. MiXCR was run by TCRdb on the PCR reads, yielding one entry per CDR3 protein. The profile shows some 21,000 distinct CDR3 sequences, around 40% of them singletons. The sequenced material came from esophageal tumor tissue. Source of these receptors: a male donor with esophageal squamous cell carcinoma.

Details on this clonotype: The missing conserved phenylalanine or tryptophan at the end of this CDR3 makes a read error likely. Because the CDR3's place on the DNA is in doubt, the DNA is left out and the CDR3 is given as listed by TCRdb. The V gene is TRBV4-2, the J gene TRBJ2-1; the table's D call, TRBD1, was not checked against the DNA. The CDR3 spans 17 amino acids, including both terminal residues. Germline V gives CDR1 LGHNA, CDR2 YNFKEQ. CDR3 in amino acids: CASSPSLGGNYGYTFGS.

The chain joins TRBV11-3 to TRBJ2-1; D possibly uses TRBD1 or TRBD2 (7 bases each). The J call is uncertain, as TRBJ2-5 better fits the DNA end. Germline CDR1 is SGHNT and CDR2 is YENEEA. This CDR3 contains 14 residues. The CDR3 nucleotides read TGTGCCAGCAGCCTCCAGGGGGGGGCAGAGACCCAGTACTTC. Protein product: CASSLQGGAETQYF.

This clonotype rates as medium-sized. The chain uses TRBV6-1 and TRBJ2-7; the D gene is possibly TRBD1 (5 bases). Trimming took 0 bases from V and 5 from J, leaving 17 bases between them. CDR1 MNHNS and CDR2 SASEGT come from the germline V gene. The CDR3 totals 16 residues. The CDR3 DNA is TGTGCCAGCAGTGAAGCGGGCAGGGCGAGGAACGACGAGCAGTACTTC. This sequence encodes CASSEAGRARNDEQYF.

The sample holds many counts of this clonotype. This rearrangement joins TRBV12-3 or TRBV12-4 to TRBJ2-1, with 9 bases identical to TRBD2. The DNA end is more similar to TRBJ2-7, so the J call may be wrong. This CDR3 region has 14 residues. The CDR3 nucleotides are TGTGCCAGCAGCCGACTAGCGGACTACAATGAGCAGTACTTC. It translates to CASSRLADYNEQYF.

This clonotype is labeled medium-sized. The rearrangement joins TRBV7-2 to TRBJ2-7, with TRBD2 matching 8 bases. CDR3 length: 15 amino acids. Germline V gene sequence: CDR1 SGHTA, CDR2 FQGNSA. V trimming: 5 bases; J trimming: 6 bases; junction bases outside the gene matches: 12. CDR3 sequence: CASSPKGGRFSEQYF. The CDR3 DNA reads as TGTGCCAGCAGCCCCAAGGGCGGGAGGTTCTCCGAGCAGTACTTC.

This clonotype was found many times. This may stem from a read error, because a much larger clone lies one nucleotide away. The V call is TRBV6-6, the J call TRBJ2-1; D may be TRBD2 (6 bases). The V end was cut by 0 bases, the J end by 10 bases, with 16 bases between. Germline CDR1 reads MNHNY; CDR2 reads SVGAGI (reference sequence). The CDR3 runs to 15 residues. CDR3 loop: CASSYSPGVAYEQFF. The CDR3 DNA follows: TGTGCCAGCAGTTACTCGCCGGGGGTCGCCTACGAGCAGTTCTTC.

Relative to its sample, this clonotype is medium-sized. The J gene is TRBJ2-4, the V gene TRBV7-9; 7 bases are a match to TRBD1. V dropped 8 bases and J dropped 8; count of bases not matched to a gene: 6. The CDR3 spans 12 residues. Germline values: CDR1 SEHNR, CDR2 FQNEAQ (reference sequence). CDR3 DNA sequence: TGTGCCAGCTCGACAGGGTCCCACATTCAGTACTTC. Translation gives CASSTGSHIQYF.

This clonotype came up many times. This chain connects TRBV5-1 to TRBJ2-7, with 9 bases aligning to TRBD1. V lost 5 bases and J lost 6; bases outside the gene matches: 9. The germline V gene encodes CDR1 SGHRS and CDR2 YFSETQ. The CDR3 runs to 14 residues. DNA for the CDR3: TGCGCCAGCAGATCGGACAGGGGAAATGGCGAGCAGTACTTC. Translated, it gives CASRSDRGNGEQYF.

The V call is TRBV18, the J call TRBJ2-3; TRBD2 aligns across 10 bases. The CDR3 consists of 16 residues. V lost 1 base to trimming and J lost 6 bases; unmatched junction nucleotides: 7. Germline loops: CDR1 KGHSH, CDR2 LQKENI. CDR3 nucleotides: TGTGCCAGCTCACCACGTCGAGCGGGGGGGCCGGATACGCAGTATTTT. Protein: CASSPRRAGGPDTQYF.

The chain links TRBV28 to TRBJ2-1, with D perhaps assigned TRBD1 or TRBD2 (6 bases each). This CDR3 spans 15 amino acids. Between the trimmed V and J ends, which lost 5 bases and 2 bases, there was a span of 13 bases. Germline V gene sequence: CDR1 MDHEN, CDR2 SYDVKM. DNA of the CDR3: TGTGCCAGCAGTCCCGGGGGCGGGGCCTACAATGAGCAGTTCTTC. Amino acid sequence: CASSPGGGAYNEQFF.

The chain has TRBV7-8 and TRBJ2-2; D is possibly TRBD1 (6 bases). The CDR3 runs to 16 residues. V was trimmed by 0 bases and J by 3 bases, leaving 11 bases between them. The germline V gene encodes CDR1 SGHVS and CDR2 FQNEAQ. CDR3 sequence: CASSLAPRGYTGELFF. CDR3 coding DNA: TGTGCCAGCAGCTTAGCCCCCAGGGGTTACACCGGGGAGCTGTTTTTT.

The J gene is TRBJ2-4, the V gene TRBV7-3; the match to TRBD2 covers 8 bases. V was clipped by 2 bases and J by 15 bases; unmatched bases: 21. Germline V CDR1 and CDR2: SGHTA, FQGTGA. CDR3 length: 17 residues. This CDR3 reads CASSLCPASGSMGELYF. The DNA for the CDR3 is TGTGCCAGCAGCTTATGCCCGGCTAGCGGGTCAATGGGGGAGCTGTACTTC.

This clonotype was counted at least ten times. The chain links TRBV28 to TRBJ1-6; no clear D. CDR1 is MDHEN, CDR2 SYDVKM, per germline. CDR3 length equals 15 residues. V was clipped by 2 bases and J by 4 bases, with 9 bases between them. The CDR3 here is CASSLPGSYNSPLHF. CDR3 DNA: TGTGCCAGCAGTTTACCGGGTTCATATAATTCACCCCTCCACTTT.

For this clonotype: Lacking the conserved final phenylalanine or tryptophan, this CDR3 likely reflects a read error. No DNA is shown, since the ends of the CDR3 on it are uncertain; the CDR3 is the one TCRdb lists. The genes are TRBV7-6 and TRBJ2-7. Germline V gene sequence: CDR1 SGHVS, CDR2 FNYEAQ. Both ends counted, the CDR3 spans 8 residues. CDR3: CASSLAQP.

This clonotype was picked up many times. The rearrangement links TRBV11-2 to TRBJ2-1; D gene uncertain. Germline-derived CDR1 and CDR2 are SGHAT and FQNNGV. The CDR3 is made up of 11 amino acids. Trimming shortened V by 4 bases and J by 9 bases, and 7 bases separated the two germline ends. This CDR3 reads CASSSSVEQFF. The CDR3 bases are TGTGCCAGCAGCTCCTCTGTTGAGCAGTTCTTC.

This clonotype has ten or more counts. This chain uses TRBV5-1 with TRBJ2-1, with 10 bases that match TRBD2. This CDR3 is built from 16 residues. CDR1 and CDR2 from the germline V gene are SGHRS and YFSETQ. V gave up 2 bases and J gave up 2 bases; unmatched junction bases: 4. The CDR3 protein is CASSFIAGGPYNEQFF. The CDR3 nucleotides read TGCGCCAGCAGCTTTATAGCGGGAGGCCCCTACAATGAGCAGTTCTTC.

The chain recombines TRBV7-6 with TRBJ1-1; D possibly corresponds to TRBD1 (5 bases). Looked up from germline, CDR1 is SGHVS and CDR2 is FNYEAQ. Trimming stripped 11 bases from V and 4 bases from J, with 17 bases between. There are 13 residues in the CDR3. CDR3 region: CAGIGEFGTEAFF. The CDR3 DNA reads TGTGCCGGGATAGGGGAGTTCGGCACTGAAGCTTTCTTT. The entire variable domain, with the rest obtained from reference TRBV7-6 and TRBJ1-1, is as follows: GAGVSQSPRYKVTKRGQDVALRCDPISGHVSLYWYRQALGQGPEFLTYFNYEAQQDKSGLPNDRFSAERPEGSISTLTIQRTEQRDSAMYRCAGIGEFGTEAFFGQGTRLTVV.

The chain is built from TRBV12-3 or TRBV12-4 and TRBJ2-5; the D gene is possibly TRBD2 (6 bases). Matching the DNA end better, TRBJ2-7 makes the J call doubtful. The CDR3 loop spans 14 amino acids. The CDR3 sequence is CASSLRRGAYEQYF. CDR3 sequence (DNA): TGTGCCAGCAGTTTGCGGAGGGGAGCCTACGAGCAGTACTTC.

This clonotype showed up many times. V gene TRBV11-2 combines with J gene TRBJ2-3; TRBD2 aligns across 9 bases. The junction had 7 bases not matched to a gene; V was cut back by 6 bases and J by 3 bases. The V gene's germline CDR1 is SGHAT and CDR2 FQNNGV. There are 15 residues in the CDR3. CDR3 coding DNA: TGTGCCAGCAGTCAGATAGCGGGAGTAACAGATACGCAGTATTTT. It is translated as CASSQIAGVTDTQYF.

Here the CDR3 DNA reads TGTGCCAGCAGCGTAGCCGGGTGGGGGCGCGACACCGGGGAGCTGTTTTTT. Residues: CASSVAGWGRDTGELFF. This chain uses TRBV9 with TRBJ2-2; TRBD1 might be the D (6 bases). The germline V and J ends were trimmed by 0 bases and 3 bases, with 15 bases remaining between them. This CDR3 contains 17 residues. Germline V gene lookup returns CDR1 SGDLS and CDR2 YYNGEE.